This T cell receptor beta chain was found in a study of cytomegalovirus exposure and HLA in healthy donors. This CDR3 has 15 amino acids. Per the germline V gene, CDR1 is MNHEY and CDR2 is SVGAGI. V was pared by 6 bases and J by 4 bases, with 6 bases of the junction left unmatched. Amplification used 60 Vbeta primers and 13 Jbeta primers. Data came from immunoSEQ multiplex PCR; TCRdb stores just in-frame clones and leaves some out. The table shows 100,000 to 150,000 clones, with around 76% occurring only once. The sequence derives from a woman aged 45-65 years in good health and CMV-seronegative. This chain links TRBV6-5 with TRBJ2-1; 10 bases line up with TRBD2. The sequenced material came from PBMCs. The CDR3 loop reads CASRAGTSDYNEQFF. CDR3 in DNA: TGTGCCAGCAGGGCCGGGACTAGCGATTACAATGAGCAGTTCTTC.